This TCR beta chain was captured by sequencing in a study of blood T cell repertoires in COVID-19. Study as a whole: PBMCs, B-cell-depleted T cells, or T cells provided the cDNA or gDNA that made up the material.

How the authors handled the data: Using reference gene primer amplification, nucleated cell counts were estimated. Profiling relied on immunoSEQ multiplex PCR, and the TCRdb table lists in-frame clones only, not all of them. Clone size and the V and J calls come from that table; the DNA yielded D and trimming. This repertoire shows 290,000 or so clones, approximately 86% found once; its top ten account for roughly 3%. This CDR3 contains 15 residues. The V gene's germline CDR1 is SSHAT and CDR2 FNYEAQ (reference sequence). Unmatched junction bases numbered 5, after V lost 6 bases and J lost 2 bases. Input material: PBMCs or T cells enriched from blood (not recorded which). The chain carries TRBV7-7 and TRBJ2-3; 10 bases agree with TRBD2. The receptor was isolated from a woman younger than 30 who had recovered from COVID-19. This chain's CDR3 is CASSPSGSPTDTQYF. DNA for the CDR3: TGTGCCAGCAGTCCTAGCGGGAGTCCCACAGATACGCAGTATTTT.